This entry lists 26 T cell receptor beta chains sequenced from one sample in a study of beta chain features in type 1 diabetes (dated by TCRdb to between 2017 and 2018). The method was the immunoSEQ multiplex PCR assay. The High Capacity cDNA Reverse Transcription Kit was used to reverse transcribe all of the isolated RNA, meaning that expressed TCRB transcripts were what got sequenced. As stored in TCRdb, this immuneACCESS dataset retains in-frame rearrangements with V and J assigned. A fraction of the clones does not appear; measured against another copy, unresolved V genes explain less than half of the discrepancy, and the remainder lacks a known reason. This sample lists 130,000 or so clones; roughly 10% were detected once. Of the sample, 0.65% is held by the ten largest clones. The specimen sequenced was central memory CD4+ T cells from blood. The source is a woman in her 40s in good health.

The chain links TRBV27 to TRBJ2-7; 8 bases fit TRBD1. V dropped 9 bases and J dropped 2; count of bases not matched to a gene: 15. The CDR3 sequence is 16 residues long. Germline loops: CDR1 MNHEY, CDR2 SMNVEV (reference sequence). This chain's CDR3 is CASGGATGQGAYEQYF. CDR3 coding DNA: TGTGCCAGTGGTGGGGCGACCGGACAGGGAGCCTACGAGCAGTACTTC.

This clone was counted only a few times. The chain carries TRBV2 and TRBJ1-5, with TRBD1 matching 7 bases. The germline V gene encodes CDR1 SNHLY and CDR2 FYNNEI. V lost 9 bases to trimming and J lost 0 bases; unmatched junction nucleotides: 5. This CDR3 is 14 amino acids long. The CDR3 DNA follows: TGTGCCAGTCTCCGGGACAGTAGCAATCAGCCCCAGCATTTT. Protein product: CASLRDSSNQPQHF. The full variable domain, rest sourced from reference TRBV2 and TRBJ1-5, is EPEVTQTPSHQVTQMGQEVILRCVPISNHLYFYWYRQILGQKVEFLVSFYNNEISEKSEIFDDQFSVERPDGSNFTLKIRSTKLEDSAMYFCASLRDSSNQPQHFGDGTRLSIL.

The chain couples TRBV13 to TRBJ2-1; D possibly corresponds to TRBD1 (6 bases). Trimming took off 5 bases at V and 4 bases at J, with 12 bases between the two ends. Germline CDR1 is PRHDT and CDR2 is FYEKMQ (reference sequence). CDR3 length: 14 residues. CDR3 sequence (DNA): TGTGCCAGCAGCCCAAGGACAGCTTACAATGAGCAGTTCTTC. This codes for CASSPRTAYNEQFF.

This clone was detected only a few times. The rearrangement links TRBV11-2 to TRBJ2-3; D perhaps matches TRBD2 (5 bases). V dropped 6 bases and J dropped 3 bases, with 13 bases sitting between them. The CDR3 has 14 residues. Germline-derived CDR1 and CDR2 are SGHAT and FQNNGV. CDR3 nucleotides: TGTGCCAGCAGAGGACTCGTGGAAACAGATACGCAGTATTTT. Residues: CASRGLVETDTQYF.

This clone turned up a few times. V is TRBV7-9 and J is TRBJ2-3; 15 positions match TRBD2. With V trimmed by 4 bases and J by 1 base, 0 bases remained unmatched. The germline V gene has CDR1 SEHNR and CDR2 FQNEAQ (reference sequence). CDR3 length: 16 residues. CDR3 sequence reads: CASSWTSGGGTDTQYF. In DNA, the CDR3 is TGTGCCAGCAGCTGGACTAGCGGGGGGGGCACAGATACGCAGTATTTT.

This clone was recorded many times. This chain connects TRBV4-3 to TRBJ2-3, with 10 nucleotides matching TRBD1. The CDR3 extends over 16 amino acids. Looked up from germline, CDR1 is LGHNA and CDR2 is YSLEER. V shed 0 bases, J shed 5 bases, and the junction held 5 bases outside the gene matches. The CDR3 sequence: CASSQDFGTGVDTQYF. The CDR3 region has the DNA TGCGCCAGCAGCCAAGATTTTGGGACAGGGGTAGATACGCAGTATTTT.

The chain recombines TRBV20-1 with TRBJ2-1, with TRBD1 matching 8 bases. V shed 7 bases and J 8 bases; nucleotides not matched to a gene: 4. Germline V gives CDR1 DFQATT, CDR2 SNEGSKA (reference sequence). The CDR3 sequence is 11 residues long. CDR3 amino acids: CSVTGVDEQFF. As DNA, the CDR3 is TGCAGTGTGACAGGGGTCGATGAGCAGTTCTTC.

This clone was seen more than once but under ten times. CDR3 region: CASSLTGPDSPLHF. The CDR3 region has the DNA TGTGCCAGCAGCCTTACAGGGCCCGACTCACCCCTCCACTTT. The genes are TRBV7-6 and TRBJ1-6, with D perhaps matching TRBD1 (6 bases). The CDR3 is 14 amino acids. CDR1 and CDR2 from the germline V gene are SGHVS and FNYEAQ. Between the trimmed V and J ends, which lost 5 bases and 10 bases, there was a span of 15 bases.

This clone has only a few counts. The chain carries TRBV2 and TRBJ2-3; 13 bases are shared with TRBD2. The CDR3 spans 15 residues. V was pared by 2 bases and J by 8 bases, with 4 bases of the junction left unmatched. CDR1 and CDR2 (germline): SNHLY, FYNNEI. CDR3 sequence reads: CASSETSGGAGTQYF. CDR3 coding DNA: TGTGCCAGCAGTGAAACTAGCGGGGGGGCCGGTACGCAGTATTTT. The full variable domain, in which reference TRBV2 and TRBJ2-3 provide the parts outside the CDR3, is EPEVTQTPSHQVTQMGQEVILRCVPISNHLYFYWYRQILGQKVEFLVSFYNNEISEKSEIFDDQFSVERPDGSNFTLKIRSTKLEDSAMYFCASSETSGGAGTQYFGPGTRLTVL.

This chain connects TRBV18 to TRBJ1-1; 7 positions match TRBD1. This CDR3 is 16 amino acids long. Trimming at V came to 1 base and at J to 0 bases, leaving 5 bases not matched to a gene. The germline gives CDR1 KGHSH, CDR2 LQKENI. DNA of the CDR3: TGTGCCAGCTCACCACGCCAGGGGGACATGAACACTGAAGCTTTCTTT. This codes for CASSPRQGDMNTEAFF.

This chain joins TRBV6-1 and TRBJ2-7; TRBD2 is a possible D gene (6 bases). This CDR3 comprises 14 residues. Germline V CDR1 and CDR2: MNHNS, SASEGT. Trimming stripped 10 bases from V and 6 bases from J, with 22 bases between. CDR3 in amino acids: CATRREAESSEQYF. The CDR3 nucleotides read TGTGCCACTCGGAGGGAGGCGGAGTCTTCCGAGCAGTACTTC.

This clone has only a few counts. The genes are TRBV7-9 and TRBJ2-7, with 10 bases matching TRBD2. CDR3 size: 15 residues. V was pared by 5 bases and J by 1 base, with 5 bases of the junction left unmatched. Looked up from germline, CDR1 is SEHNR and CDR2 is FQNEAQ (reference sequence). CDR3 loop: CASSVTSGDSYEQYF. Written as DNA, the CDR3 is TGTGCCAGCAGCGTAACTAGCGGGGATTCCTACGAGCAGTACTTC.

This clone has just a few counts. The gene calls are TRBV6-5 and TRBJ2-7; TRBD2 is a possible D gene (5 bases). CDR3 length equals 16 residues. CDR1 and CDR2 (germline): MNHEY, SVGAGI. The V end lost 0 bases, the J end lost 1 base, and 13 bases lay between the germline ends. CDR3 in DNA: TGTGCCAGCAGTTACTCGTGGGTAGCGACATCCTACGAGCAGTACTTC. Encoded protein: CASSYSWVATSYEQYF.

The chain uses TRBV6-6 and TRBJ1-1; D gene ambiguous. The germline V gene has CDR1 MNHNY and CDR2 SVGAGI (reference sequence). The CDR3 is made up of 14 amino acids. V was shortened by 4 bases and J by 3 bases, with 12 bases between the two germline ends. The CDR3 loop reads CASSSERLDTEAFF. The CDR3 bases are TGTGCCAGCAGTTCGGAGAGATTGGACACTGAAGCTTTCTTT.

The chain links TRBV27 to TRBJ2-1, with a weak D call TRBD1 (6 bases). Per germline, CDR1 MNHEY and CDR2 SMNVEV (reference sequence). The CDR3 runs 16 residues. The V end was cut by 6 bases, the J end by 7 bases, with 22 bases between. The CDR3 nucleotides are TGTGCCAGCAGGCACCACAAATTACAGGGTGGGAATGAGCAGTTCTTC. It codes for CASRHHKLQGGNEQFF.

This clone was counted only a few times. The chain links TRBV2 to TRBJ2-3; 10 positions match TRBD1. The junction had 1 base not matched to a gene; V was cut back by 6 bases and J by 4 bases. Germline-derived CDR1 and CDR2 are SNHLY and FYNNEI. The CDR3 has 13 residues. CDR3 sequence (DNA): TGTGCCAGCAGGGACAGGGGGTCAGATACGCAGTATTTT. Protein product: CASRDRGSDTQYF.

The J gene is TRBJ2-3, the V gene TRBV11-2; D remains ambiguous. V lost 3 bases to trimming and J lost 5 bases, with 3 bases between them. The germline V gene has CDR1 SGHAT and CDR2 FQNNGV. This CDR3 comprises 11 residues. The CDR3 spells CASSFKDTQYF. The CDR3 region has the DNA TGTGCCAGCAGCTTTAAAGATACGCAGTATTTT.

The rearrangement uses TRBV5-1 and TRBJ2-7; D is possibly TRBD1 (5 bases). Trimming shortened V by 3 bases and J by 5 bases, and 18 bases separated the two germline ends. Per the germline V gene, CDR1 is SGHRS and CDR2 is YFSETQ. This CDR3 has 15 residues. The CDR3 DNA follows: TGCGCCAGCAGCTACCTTTCTATGCAGGGTGACGAGCAGTACTTC. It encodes CASSYLSMQGDEQYF. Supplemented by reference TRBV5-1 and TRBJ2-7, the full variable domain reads KAGVTQTPRYLIKTRGQQVTLSCSPISGHRSVSWYQQTPGQGLQFLFEYFSETQRNKGNFPGRFSGRQFSNSRSEMNVSTLELGDSALYLCASSYLSMQGDEQYFGPGTRLTVT.

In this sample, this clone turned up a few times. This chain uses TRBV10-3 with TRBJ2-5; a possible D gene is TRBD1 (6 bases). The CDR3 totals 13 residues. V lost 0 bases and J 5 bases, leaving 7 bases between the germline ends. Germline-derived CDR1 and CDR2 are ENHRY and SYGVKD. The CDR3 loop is CAISESRGETQYF. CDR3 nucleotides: TGTGCCATCAGTGAGTCGAGGGGGGAGACCCAGTACTTC.

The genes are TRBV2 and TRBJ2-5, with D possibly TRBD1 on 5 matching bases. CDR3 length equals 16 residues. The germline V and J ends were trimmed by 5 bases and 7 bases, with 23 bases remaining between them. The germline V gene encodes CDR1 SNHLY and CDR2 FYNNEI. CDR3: CASSKLTAGNRRTQYF. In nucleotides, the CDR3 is TGTGCCAGCAGTAAGCTGACAGCCGGTAACCGGAGGACCCAGTACTTC. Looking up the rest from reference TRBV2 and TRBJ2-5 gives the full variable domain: EPEVTQTPSHQVTQMGQEVILRCVPISNHLYFYWYRQILGQKVEFLVSFYNNEISEKSEIFDDQFSVERPDGSNFTLKIRSTKLEDSAMYFCASSKLTAGNRRTQYFGPGTRLLVL.

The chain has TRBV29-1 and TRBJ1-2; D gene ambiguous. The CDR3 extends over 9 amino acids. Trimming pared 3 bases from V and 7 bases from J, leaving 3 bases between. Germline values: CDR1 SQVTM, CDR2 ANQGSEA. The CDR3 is CSVDSGYTF. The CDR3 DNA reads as TGCAGCGTTGATAGTGGCTACACCTTC.

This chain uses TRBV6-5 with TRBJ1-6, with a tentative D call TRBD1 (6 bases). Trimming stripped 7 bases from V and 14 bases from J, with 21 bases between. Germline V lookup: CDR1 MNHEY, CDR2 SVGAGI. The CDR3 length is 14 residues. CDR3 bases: TGTGCCAGCACCTCCGGGACACCCAATTTGGCCCTCCACTTT. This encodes CASTSGTPNLALHF.

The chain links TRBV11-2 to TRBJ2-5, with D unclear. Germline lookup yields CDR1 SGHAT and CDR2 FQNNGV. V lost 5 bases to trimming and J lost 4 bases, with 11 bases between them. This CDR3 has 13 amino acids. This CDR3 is CASSHQQTETQYF. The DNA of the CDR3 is TGTGCCAGCAGCCATCAACAGACAGAGACCCAGTACTTC.

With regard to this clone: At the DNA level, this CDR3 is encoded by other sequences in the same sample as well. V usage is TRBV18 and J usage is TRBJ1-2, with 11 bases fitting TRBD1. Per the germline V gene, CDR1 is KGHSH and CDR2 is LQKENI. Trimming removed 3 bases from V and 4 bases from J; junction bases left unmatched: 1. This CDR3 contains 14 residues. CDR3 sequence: CASSPGQGAYGYTF. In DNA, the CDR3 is TGTGCCAGCTCACCTGGACAGGGGGCCTATGGCTACACCTTC. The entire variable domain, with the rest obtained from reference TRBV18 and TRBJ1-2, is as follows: NAGVMQNPRHLVRRRGQEARLRCSPMKGHSHVYWYRQLPEEGLKFMVYLQKENIIDESGMPKERFSAEFPKEGPSILRIQQVVRGDSAAYFCASSPGQGAYGYTFGSGTRLTVV.

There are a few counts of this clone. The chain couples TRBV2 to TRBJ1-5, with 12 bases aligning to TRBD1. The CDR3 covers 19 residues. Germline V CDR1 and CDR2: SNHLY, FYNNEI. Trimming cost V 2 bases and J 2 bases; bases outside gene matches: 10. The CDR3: CASSEIRDRGLIGNQPQHF. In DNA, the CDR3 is TGTGCCAGCAGTGAAATTCGGGACAGGGGGCTTATCGGCAATCAGCCCCAGCATTTT.

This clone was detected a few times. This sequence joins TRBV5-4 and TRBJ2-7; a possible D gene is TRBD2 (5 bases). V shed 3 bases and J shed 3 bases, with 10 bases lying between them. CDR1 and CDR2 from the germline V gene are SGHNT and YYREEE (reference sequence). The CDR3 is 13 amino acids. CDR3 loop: CASSSPLDYEQYF. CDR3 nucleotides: TGTGCCAGCAGCTCCCCACTAGACTACGAGCAGTACTTC.